One sample yielded the 20 T cell receptor beta chains listed below, sequenced in a study of CD8 T cells in Susac syndrome (dated by TCRdb to the late 2010s). Libraries were made using the immunoSEQ multiplex PCR assay. RNA was extracted with the RNeasy kit and about 0.5 to 1 ug was reverse transcribed using random hexamers. TCRdb reprocessing: public reads trimmed at Q25 with fastp, clones called with MiXCR, in-frame beta chains kept. When rows share a CDR3 protein, they turn into one entry using the most common DNA and genes. This sample holds around 190,000 distinct CDR3 sequences; approximately 95% were observed only once. The ten top clones hold 0.1% of the sample. The sample comprised CD4+ T cells from PBMCs. The receptors shown here come from a human donor in good health.

The chain links TRBV18 to TRBJ1-2; no clear D gene. Germline-derived CDR1 and CDR2 are KGHSH and LQKENI. Trimming cost V 4 bases and J 4 bases, with 10 bases left between them. The length of the CDR3 is 13 residues. CDR3 residues: CASSLRQAYGYTF. CDR3 nucleotide sequence: TGTGCCAGCTCACTTCGTCAGGCCTATGGCTACACCTTC.

The chain recombines TRBV27 with TRBJ1-2; no definite D call. The CDR3 length is 13 residues. Trimming took 3 bases from V and 4 from J, leaving 9 bases between them. The V gene's germline CDR1 is MNHEY and CDR2 SMNVEV (reference sequence). The CDR3 reads CASSFRASYGYTF. CDR3 nucleotide sequence: TGTGCCAGCAGTTTTAGGGCCAGCTATGGCTACACCTTC.

The chain has TRBV18 and TRBJ2-5; 7 bases are a match to TRBD2. The V segment lost 3 bases and the J segment 3 bases; nucleotides outside the gene matches: 13. Per germline, CDR1 KGHSH and CDR2 LQKENI. The CDR3 spans 17 residues. CDR3 residues: CASSPESGGDIKETQYF. The CDR3 coding sequence is TGTGCCAGCTCACCGGAATCGGGGGGTGACATAAAAGAGACCCAGTACTTC.

This clonotype was observed a handful of times. The chain combines TRBV6-1 with TRBJ2-7; D ambiguous. The length of the CDR3 is 12 residues. The V and J ends lost 5 bases and 3 bases respectively, with 8 bases between them. Germline lookup yields CDR1 MNHNS and CDR2 SASEGT. DNA for the CDR3: TGTGCCAGCAGTCCAGGAATCTACGAGCAGTACTTC. It specifies CASSPGIYEQYF.

The chain is built from TRBV29-1 and TRBJ2-3; 7 bases line up with TRBD2. The V segment lost 3 bases and the J segment 2 bases; nucleotides outside the gene matches: 5. Looked up from germline, CDR1 is SQVTM and CDR2 is ANQGSEA. The CDR3 contains 14 residues. The CDR3 protein is CSVELQRDTDTQYF. The CDR3 region has the DNA TGCAGCGTTGAGTTACAGCGGGACACAGATACGCAGTATTTT.

The chain recombines TRBV4-2 with TRBJ2-2; 7 nucleotides match TRBD2. CDR1 is LGHNA and CDR2 is YNFKEQ in the germline V gene. The V and J ends lost 3 bases and 5 bases, in that order; junction bases with no gene match: 9. The length of the CDR3 is 16 residues. This chain's CDR3 is CASSHGSSGDTGELFF. The DNA of the CDR3 is TGTGCCAGCAGCCATGGGTCTAGCGGCGATACCGGGGAGCTGTTTTTT.

This chain uses TRBV20-1 with TRBJ2-1; 10 bases fit TRBD2. CDR3 size: 17 residues. V lost 3 bases and J lost 1; bases outside the gene matches: 9. Per germline, CDR1 DFQATT and CDR2 SNEGSKA (reference sequence). The CDR3 DNA sequence: TGCAGTGCTAGTCCCAGCGGGAGGGCCATTTCCTACAATGAGCAGTTCTTC. Protein sequence: CSASPSGRAISYNEQFF.

V usage is TRBV20-1 and J usage is TRBJ2-7; TRBD2 matches 9 bases. This CDR3 is built from 13 residues. Trimming cost V 0 bases and J 7 bases; bases outside gene matches: 4. Germline V gene data show CDR1 as DFQATT and CDR2 as SNEGSKA (reference sequence). The CDR3 loop is CSARDRLAEEQYF. DNA for the CDR3: TGCAGTGCTAGAGATCGACTAGCGGAAGAGCAGTACTTC.

This clonotype was recorded once. The chain combines TRBV5-1 with TRBJ2-1; 11 positions match TRBD2. The CDR3 covers 17 residues. Trimming cost V 4 bases and J 4 bases; bases outside gene matches: 10. From germline, CDR1 is SGHRS and CDR2 YFSETQ. The chain's CDR3 is CASSLTGLAEGYNEQFF. The CDR3 bases are TGCGCCAGCAGCCTTACGGGACTAGCGGAGGGGTACAATGAGCAGTTCTTC.

This sequence joins TRBV20-1 and TRBJ1-1, with D uncertain. Germline CDR1 DFQATT, CDR2 SNEGSKA (reference sequence). V was trimmed by 1 base and J by 5 bases, leaving 14 bases between them. The CDR3 has 14 residues. The CDR3 region has the DNA TGCAGTGCTAGAGCGGCAAGGGATGGGACTGAAGCTTTCTTT. It is translated as CSARAARDGTEAFF.

The gene calls are TRBV20-1 and TRBJ2-7, with TRBD2 identical over 11 bases. V shed 7 bases, J shed 6 bases, and the junction held 5 bases outside the gene matches. The CDR3 consists of 12 residues. CDR1 is DFQATT and CDR2 is SNEGSKA in the germline V gene (reference sequence). CDR3 nucleotides: TGCAGTGTCCTAGCGGGAGGTCCCGAGCAGTACTTC. Translated, it gives CSVLAGGPEQYF.

The rearrangement links TRBV29-1 to TRBJ1-1; no firm D call. The CDR3 spans 13 residues. The V and J ends lost 6 bases and 10 bases respectively, with 21 bases between them. CDR1 is SQVTM, CDR2 ANQGSEA, per germline. CDR3 amino acids: CSVPPAGSGGAFF. The CDR3 region has the DNA TGCAGCGTGCCCCCGGCAGGCTCAGGAGGAGCTTTCTTT.

The V gene is TRBV5-1, the J gene TRBJ2-7, with TRBD2 matching 13 bases. V dropped 5 bases and J dropped 4; count of bases not matched to a gene: 15. Germline CDR1 is SGHRS and CDR2 is YFSETQ. The CDR3 length is 18 residues. CDR3 residues: CASSPSTSGRATGYEQYF. CDR3 DNA sequence: TGCGCCAGCAGTCCTTCCACTAGCGGGAGGGCAACCGGGTACGAGCAGTACTTC.

J is TRBJ2-3 and V is TRBV20-1; D possibly corresponds to TRBD2 (6 bases). The CDR3 is made up of 12 amino acids. V gave up 3 bases and J gave up 4 bases, with 8 bases separating them. The germline gives CDR1 DFQATT, CDR2 SNEGSKA (reference sequence). CDR3 in DNA: TGCAGTGCTAGTAGCGGACCAGATACGCAGTATTTT. Its translation is CSASSGPDTQYF.

CDR3 coding DNA: TGCAGTGCTACTCATATTCTGGACACCATCTCCTACAATGAGCAGTTCTTC. Protein product: CSATHILDTISYNEQFF. The rearrangement uses TRBV20-1 and TRBJ2-1; perhaps TRBD1 as D (5 bases). CDR3 length equals 17 residues. V dropped 4 bases and J dropped 0 bases, with 19 bases sitting between them. Germline V gene lookup returns CDR1 DFQATT and CDR2 SNEGSKA (reference sequence).

The chain links TRBV14 to TRBJ1-5; possible D gene TRBD1, 5 bases. Germline CDR1 is SGHDN and CDR2 is FVKESK. Trimming left V 2 bases short and J 4 bases short, with 6 bases between. The CDR3 contains 13 residues. The chain's CDR3 is CASSQNRNQPQHF. Here the CDR3 DNA reads TGTGCCAGCAGCCAAAACAGGAATCAGCCCCAGCATTTT.

The chain is built from TRBV11-2 and TRBJ2-7, with 7 nucleotides matching TRBD2. V was pared by 5 bases and J by 1 base, with 8 bases of the junction left unmatched. Germline CDR1 is SGHAT and CDR2 is FQNNGV. The CDR3 extends over 15 amino acids. CDR3 coding DNA: TGTGCCAGCAGCCCCACAAGCGGGGTATCCTACGAGCAGTACTTC. As protein: CASSPTSGVSYEQYF. Filled out from reference TRBV11-2 and TRBJ2-7, the complete variable domain reads EAGVAQSPRYKIIEKRQSVAFWCNPISGHATLYWYQQILGQGPKLLIQFQNNGVVDDSQLPKDRFSAERLKGVDSTLKIQPAKLEDSAVYLCASSPTSGVSYEQYFGPGTRLTVT.

This clonotype has only one observation. The chain joins TRBV5-1 to TRBJ2-3; D is uncertain. CDR1 is SGHRS, CDR2 YFSETQ, per germline. This CDR3 region has 14 residues. V lost 4 bases and J 5 bases, leaving 14 bases between the germline ends. CDR3 region: CASSLRPTGDTQYF. Written as DNA, the CDR3 is TGCGCCAGCAGCCTCAGGCCGACGGGAGATACGCAGTATTTT.

The chain links TRBV6-2 or TRBV6-3 to TRBJ1-5, with 9 nucleotides matching TRBD1. V lost 0 bases and J lost 5; bases outside the gene matches: 2. CDR1 is MNHEY, CDR2 SVGEGT, per germline. The CDR3 runs to 15 residues. The CDR3 bases are TGTGCCAGCAGTTACTCGGGACAGGGCCATCAGCCCCAGCATTTT. Residues: CASSYSGQGHQPQHF.

V and J are TRBV29-1 and TRBJ1-2; 8 nucleotides align to TRBD1. Per germline, CDR1 SQVTM and CDR2 ANQGSEA. The CDR3 contains 12 residues. Germline trimming cut 3 bases from V and 3 bases from J; bases unmatched to any gene: 0. Written as DNA, the CDR3 is TGCAGCGTTGAGGACAGGGACTATGGCTACACCTTC. Translated, it gives CSVEDRDYGYTF.